These T cell receptor beta chains were read from a single sample in a study of blood T cell repertoires in COVID-19. Profiled with immunoSEQ multiplex PCR; TCRdb holds only in-frame clones, not every one. Of 250,000 or so clones in the sample, 70% to 90% were seen once. The sample taken for sequencing was peripheral blood. The receptor set was obtained from a woman younger than 45 with acute or convalescent COVID-19. CDR3s leave out the opening cysteine and the closing phenylalanine or tryptophan.

j_call: TRBJ1-1
v_call: TRBV7-2
cdr3_aa: ASSLVNSGRREAF

j_call: TRBJ2-7
v_call: TRBV6-1
cdr3_aa: ASSEYVTGRDEQY

j_call: TRBJ2-5
v_call: TRBV19
cdr3_aa: ASSIEGGVEGLVQETQY

j_call: TRBJ2-3
v_call: TRBV18
cdr3_aa: ASSPLAGRTDTQY

j_call: TRBJ2-1
v_call: TRBV10-3
cdr3_aa: AISDRDRGFPNEQF

j_call: TRBJ2-1
v_call: TRBV7-2
cdr3_aa: ASSFNSNEQF

j_call: TRBJ2-3
v_call: TRBV6-6
cdr3_aa: ASSYWTGLTTDTQY

j_call: TRBJ2-1
v_call: TRBV24-1
cdr3_aa: ATSDPVVGVRYNEQF

j_call: TRBJ2-7
v_call: TRBV30
cdr3_aa: AWSSNRDLFSYEQY

j_call: TRBJ1-1
v_call: TRBV5-1
cdr3_aa: ASSLVTGAYTEAF

j_call: TRBJ2-7
v_call: TRBV7-2
cdr3_aa: ASSWGLAGPGY

j_call: TRBJ2-1
v_call: TRBV4-1
cdr3_aa: ASSQGGGVGSYNEQF

j_call: TRBJ2-7
v_call: TRBV7-9
cdr3_aa: ASSRQAVHQEQY

j_call: TRBJ1-1
v_call: TRBV19
cdr3_aa: ASTEQGYTEAF

j_call: TRBJ2-7
v_call: TRBV7-3
cdr3_aa: ASSFAPSPEQY

j_call: TRBJ2-7
v_call: TRBV5-1
cdr3_aa: ASSLEGSTYEQY

j_call: TRBJ2-2
v_call: TRBV9
cdr3_aa: ASSVRTSTGELF

j_call: TRBJ1-2
v_call: TRBV5-1
cdr3_aa: ASSLAHQGVLGNYGYT

j_call: TRBJ1-2
v_call: TRBV6-5
cdr3_aa: ASSYDRGNYGYT

j_call: TRBJ1-2
v_call: TRBV3-1/TRBV3-2
cdr3_aa: ASSQALPGQVNYGYT

j_call: TRBJ2-6
v_call: TRBV29-1
cdr3_aa: SVSRGTSSGANVLT

j_call: TRBJ2-1
v_call: TRBV6-5
cdr3_aa: ASSYSAFGTLGEQF

j_call: TRBJ2-1
v_call: TRBV9
cdr3_aa: ASSVGPSYNEQF

j_call: TRBJ2-1
v_call: TRBV11-2
cdr3_aa: ASSLNGKYNEQF

j_call: TRBJ1-1
v_call: TRBV5-1
cdr3_aa: ASSQTVMNTEAF

j_call: TRBJ1-3
v_call: TRBV5-1
cdr3_aa: ASSTGSPSGNTIY

j_call: TRBJ1-1
v_call: TRBV5-1
cdr3_aa: ASSLAGTGPNTEAF

j_call: TRBJ1-6
v_call: TRBV5-5
cdr3_aa: ASSGRGAYNSPLH

j_call: TRBJ2-3
v_call: TRBV3-1/TRBV3-2
cdr3_aa: ASSSFTSGRSADTQY

j_call: TRBJ2-2
v_call: TRBV19
cdr3_aa: ASSRTQNTGELF

j_call: TRBJ2-1
v_call: TRBV5-1
cdr3_aa: ASSPAGTRRGEQF

j_call: TRBJ2-1
v_call: TRBV7-2
cdr3_aa: ASSLDGQGGYNEQF

j_call: TRBJ2-7
v_call: TRBV3-1/TRBV3-2
cdr3_aa: ASSQGSGLAVEQY

j_call: TRBJ1-1
v_call: TRBV30
cdr3_aa: AWSLQGASEAF